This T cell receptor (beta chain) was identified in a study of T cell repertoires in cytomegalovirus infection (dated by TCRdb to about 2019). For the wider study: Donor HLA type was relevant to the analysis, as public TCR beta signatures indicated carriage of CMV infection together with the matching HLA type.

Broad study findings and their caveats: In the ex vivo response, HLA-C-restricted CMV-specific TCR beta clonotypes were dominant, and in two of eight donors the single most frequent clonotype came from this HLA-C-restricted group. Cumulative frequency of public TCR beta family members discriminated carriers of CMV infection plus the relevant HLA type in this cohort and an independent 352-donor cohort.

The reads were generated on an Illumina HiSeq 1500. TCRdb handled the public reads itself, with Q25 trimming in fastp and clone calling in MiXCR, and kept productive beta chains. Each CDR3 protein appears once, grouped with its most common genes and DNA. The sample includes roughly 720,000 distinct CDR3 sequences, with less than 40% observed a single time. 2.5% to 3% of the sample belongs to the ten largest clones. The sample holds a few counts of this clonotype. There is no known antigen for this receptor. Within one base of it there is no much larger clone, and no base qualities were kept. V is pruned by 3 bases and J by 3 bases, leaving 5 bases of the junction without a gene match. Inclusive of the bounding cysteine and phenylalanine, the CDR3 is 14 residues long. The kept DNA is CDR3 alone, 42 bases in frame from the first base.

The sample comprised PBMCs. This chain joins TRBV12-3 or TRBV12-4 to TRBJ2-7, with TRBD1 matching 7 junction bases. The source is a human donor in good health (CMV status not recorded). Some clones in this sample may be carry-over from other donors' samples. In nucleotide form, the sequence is TGTGCCAGCAGTTTTCCGGGACAGAGCTACGAGCAGTACTTC. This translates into CASSFPGQSYEQYF.